The sequence of this T cell receptor beta chain was determined in a study of blood T cell repertoires in COVID-19. The overall study: Italy, Spain and the United States were the sources of the convalescent and acute COVID-19 samples.

The data were produced by immunoSEQ multiplex PCR, yet TCRdb's version contains in-frame clones alone and is incomplete. Of 270,000 or so clones detected, approximately 90% appear once; the ten largest clones hold about 4.2%. Trimming at V came to 8 bases and at J to 5 bases, leaving 6 bases not matched to a gene. CDR1 and CDR2 (germline): MNHEY, SVGAGI. The length of the CDR3 is 13 residues. The specimen was peripheral blood. This chain uses TRBV6-5 with TRBJ1-1; 9 nucleotides align to TRBD1. The receptor was isolated from a man aged 40-49 years with acute or convalescent COVID-19. Here the CDR3 DNA reads TGTGCCAGCCGGGACAGGGCGGGGACTGAAGCTTTCTTT. Amino acids: CASRDRAGTEAFF.